Sequencing of this TCR beta chain was carried out in a study of shared clonotypes between healthy human individuals. Study conclusions and caveats: When compared with the clonotypes that were shared by all four sorted-subset donors, the non-shared clonotypes turned out to have lower generation probabilities.

Notes on this clone: Its matching antigen is unknown.

V was pared by 0 bases and J by 0 bases, with 5 bases of the junction left unmatched. Germline V gene lookup returns CDR1 ENHRY and CDR2 SYGVKD. The CDR3 consists of 17 residues. Data came from immunoSEQ multiplex PCR; TCRdb stores just in-frame clones and leaves some out. Among 2 million to 2.5 million clones listed, 93% were seen once. Material: naive CD4+ T cells from PBMCs. As for subset: CD45RA+ positively selected. The V call is TRBV10-3, the J call TRBJ2-1; 7 bases are a match to TRBD2. The TCR comes from a man younger than 35 in good health. Some clones in this sample may be carry-over from other donors' samples. The CDR3 protein is CAISESVGRSSYNEQFF. The CDR3 DNA is TGTGCCATCAGTGAGTCTGTCGGGAGGAGCTCCTACAATGAGCAGTTCTTC.